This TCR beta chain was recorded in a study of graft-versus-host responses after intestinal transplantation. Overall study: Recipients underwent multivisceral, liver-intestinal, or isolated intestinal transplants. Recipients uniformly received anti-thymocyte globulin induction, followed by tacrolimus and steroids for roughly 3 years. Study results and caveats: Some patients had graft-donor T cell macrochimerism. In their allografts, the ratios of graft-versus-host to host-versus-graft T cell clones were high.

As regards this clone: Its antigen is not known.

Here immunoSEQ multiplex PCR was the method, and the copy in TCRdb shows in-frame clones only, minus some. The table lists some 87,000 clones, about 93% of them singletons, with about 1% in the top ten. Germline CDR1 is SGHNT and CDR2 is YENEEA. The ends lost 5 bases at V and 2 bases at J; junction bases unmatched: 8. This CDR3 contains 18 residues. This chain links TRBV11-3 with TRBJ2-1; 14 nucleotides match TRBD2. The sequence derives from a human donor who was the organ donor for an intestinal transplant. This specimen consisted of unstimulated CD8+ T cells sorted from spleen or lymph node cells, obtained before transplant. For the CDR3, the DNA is TGTGCCAGCAGCCCCGGACTAGCGGGGGGTCGACCCTACAATGAGCAGTTCTTC. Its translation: CASSPGLAGGRPYNEQFF.